The present entry profiles one T cell receptor beta chain with its context. Its cognate antigen has yet to be identified. No much larger clone exists at a distance of one base, and base qualities are not known. The data belong to a study of cytomegalovirus exposure and HLA in healthy donors (dated by TCRdb to between 2016 and 2019). Background on the whole study: An earlier analysis of roughly 610 of the donors reported about 300 Gb of sequence data and some 110 million unique TCR beta sequences obtained from 180 million or so T cells. The study used immunosequencing to profile the T cell repertoires of about 670 subjects and linked those repertoires to cytomegalovirus serostatus. Rather than drawing on any new phenotypic data, the later analysis identified candidate immune exposures from TCR beta sequences and the way those sequences occurred across donors. The number of typed donors differed by locus: about 629-630 for A, B, C, DRB1 and DQB1; approximately 520 for DQA1; over 600 for DPA1; and roughly 470 for DPB1. On average, roughly 250,000 unique TCR beta nucleotide sequences were sequenced per donor among 398 genotyped donors of the cohort, with approximately 18% of those sequences being non-productive. Donor age, sex, ethnicity and CMV serostatus were compiled alongside the repertoire data. In a later genetic analysis, genome-wide SNP genotypes for about three fifths of the 666 donors were used, and that subset was treated as a discovery cohort. Of the 300 to 500 genotyped donors, 80% to 90% were placed in the genetic ancestry cluster associated with self-reported Caucasian donors. In addition to the first cohort of 666 subjects, a separate validation cohort of some 120 different subjects was used. To predict cytomegalovirus infection status, the study brought together high-throughput TCR immunosequencing, statistical association of individual TCRs with disease status, and machine learning. Roughly 300 gigabases of sequencing data and about 92 million unique TCR sequences made up an early release that covered several hundred HLA-typed donors. Because of strong linkage in the cohort, 4 to 6 DR-DQ haplotypes were treated as single units for association and clustering. The study aimed to test whether signatures of past pathogen exposure could be identified by cataloging public T cell receptors. All discovery cohort repertoires had been generated on a single sequencing platform. Class I and class II HLA loci were covered by the typing at four-digit resolution. A later analysis re-examined previously published TCR beta repertoires from about 670 donors and added high-resolution HLA genotyping to investigate patterns of TCR occurrence. In an earlier analysis of roughly 580 of the donors, high-throughput TCR beta sequencing was used to judge whether each TCR beta V gene segment behaved as functional or pseudogenic. General conclusions and limits of the study: Linkage disequilibrium might explain the correlated functional status among segregating V segments, but an unknown experimental factor could not be ruled out. A later analysis found that most CMV-associated TCR beta chains appeared HLA-restricted, with HLA associations seemingly driven largely by CMV exposure. Because counts were too low, roughly 17 rarely observed V segments, including chromosome 9 orphons, were left out of the earlier analysis of roughly 600 of the donors. In a later analysis, TCR association rates were found to vary across HLA loci, with the most associated TCRs seen for DRB1 alleles and the fewest for HLA-C alleles. A few of the identified cytomegalovirus-associated TCR beta chains were confirmed in vitro to be specific for cytomegalovirus antigens. In a later analysis, HLA-associated TCR beta chains were found to be more clonally expanded and to have lower generation probabilities than equally common non-associated chains. Because HLA typing was missing for some donors at each locus, association tests included only the typed subset. Broadly in line with IMGT annotations, most TCR beta V segments showed up in productive rearrangements about 87% or about 30% of the time in an earlier analysis of several hundred of the donors. Strong co-occurrence of HLA alleles, especially DR and DQ, made assigning TCR associations to individual alleles difficult. Across donors, most TCR sequences were observed very rarely, whereas some public TCRs were present in many individuals. CMV serostatus was the only immune exposure information available for the cohort. A later genetic analysis associated a missense DCLRE1C variant with V-gene and J-gene trimming of TCR beta chains, and an independent cohort replicated the association. A later genetic analysis reported fewer N-insertions in productive TCRs among donors in an Asian-associated ancestry cluster than the roughly 720-donor mean. This cohort had only TCR beta chains sequenced, and the lack of alpha or paired-chain data limited which features could be detected. A cluster of highly shared sequence variants was judged likely to represent a technical artifact of the sequencing pipeline. The classifier was reported to diagnose cytomegalovirus status with high specificity and sensitivity in both the original and validation cohorts. The study listed 150 to 200 TCR beta chains as associated with cytomegalovirus. The presence/absence analyses assumed that sequencing depth was roughly uniform across donors, and that assumption may not be true. It was suggested by the authors that the approach could potentially be generalized to other disease states and immunological phenotypes. A further reported finding was that TCR beta sequences accurately predicted the HLA-A and HLA-B alleles for most subjects in the first cohort. A later analysis associated 16,951 TCR beta sequences with specific HLA alleles at a false discovery rate of 0.05. Several of the top co-occurrence clusters appeared to be linked to parvovirus B19, influenza, CMV and Epstein-Barr virus, according to a later analysis.

Library method: the immunoSEQ multiplex PCR assay. The multiplex PCR relied on a mix of 60 forward primers for TCR Vbeta segments and 13 reverse primers for TCR Jbeta segments. A multiplex PCR assay on genomic DNA amplified the CDR3 region of rearranged TCR beta genes. Amplified TCR beta libraries were sequenced as 87-base-pair reads on the Illumina HiSeq System. Turning to the authors' computational methods: In a later analysis, tens of millions of unique TCR beta chains were counted across the 650 to 750 repertoires, and about 9.9 million of these chains were shared by at least two donors. Raw reads were error-corrected and collapsed into unique sequences by a nearest-neighbor algorithm in which closely related sequences were merged to remove PCR and sequencing errors. CDR3 sequences were aligned to IMGT reference sequences to assign V, D and J gene segments. For a sequence to be retained, a match of at least six nucleotides to both a V gene segment and a J gene segment was required. Rearrangements were classified as productive when the CDR3 lacked stop codons and remained in frame with V and J, and all other rearrangements were classified as non-productive. Following IMGT convention, CDR3 was defined as the stretch from the second conserved V-encoded cysteine to the conserved J-encoded phenylalanine. Sequences without an unambiguous match to a single V gene segment were excluded from the earlier analysis of a few hundred of the donors. In an earlier analysis of around 590 of the donors, a V segment was called functional when productive rearrangements were above 56.7%, and segregating when the standard deviation between donors exceeded 5%. To diagnose cytomegalovirus status from the catalog of TCR beta chain sequences, a statistical classification framework was built. V and J gene assignment, in a later analysis, came from comparing TCR nucleotide sequences with IMGT/GENE-DB human TR gene sequences. The TCRdist pipeline was used in a later analysis to assign CDR3 sequences and most-parsimonious VDJ recombination scenarios. In a later analysis, each TCR beta chain was defined by its CDR3 amino acid sequence together with its V-gene family, and reads without a unique V-gene family were excluded. As a way to deal with suspected cross-contamination and a sequencing artifact, a later analysis dropped 500 to 700 nucleotide sequences that were highly shared and had low generation probability. A later analysis calculated a clonal expansion index for each public chain from normalized within-repertoire ranks of inferred template counts. A later analysis computed generation probabilities with a VDJ recombination model fitted to out-of-frame rearrangements, and checked the results against IGoR. In a later analysis, hypergeometric tests were used to score TCR-TCR, TCR-HLA and TCR-CMV co-occurrence, with a repertoire-size bias correction applied to TCR pairs. In a later analysis, false discovery rates were estimated by permuting HLA or CMV assignments 20 times. In a later analysis, co-occurring TCRs were grouped using DBSCAN, and TCRdist sequence similarity was added for clustering within HLA-allele-positive subsets. For co-occurrence clustering, repertoires with fewer than 30,000 or more than 120,000 public chains were excluded, along with four or five repertoires with anomalous nucleotide sharing. TCRdb limited this immuneACCESS table to in-frame rearrangements with V and J called. A share of clones is missing; checked studies link under half to unresolved V genes, and the rest is unexplained. V and J calls and clone size follow that table, whereas D and trimming were derived from the DNA. The sample yields 200,000 to 300,000 clones; almost 85% were counted once. 2% of the sample lies in the top ten.

The cohort was made up of approximately 700 healthy bone marrow donors. Cohort members were all nominally healthy when sampled, although unrecorded immune exposures were likely present. The donor tested CMV seropositive and was one of the 289 seropositive cohort members. A peripheral blood sample was collected from each donor, and TCR beta sequencing was performed on peripheral blood mononuclear cells. Genomic DNA extraction from the blood cell samples was performed with the Qiagen DNeasy Blood Extraction Kit. The sequencing input was PBMCs. This receptor was identified in a woman aged 40 to 49 in good health and CMV-seropositive.

The CDR3 reads as follows: CASSLETTSVGEQYF. The DNA sequence is given as TGTGCCAGCAGCCTGGAGACTACTAGCGTTGGCGAGCAGTACTTC. The sequence links TRBV7-2 to TRBJ2-7, with 7 central nucleotides matching TRBD2. Sequences SGHTA (CDR1) and FQGNSA (CDR2) are obtained from the germline V gene. V is trimmed back by 5 bases and J by 6 bases, and the junction contains 13 bases that no gene match accounts for. Its CDR3 holds 15 amino acids, cysteine through phenylalanine. The only DNA kept is the CDR3, 45 bases in frame from the first base. The CDR3, completed at both ends by the reference TRBV7-2 and TRBJ2-7 genes, gives the full variable domain GAGVSQSPSNKVTEKGKDVELRCDPISGHTALYWYRQSLGQGLEFLIYFQGNSAPDKSGLPSDRFSAERTGGSVSTLTIQRTQQEDSAVYLCASSLETTSVGEQYFGPGTRLTVT.